This record concerns one T cell receptor (beta chain) sequence. This record comes from a study of cytomegalovirus exposure and HLA in healthy donors. PCR employed 60 Vbeta and 13 Jbeta primers. Clones were read by immunoSEQ multiplex PCR, and TCRdb kept only the in-frame ones, dropping some. The sample includes around 100,000 clones, about 70% seen only once; the top ten take about 1.9%. The CDR3 runs 16 residues. Germline V gene lookup returns CDR1 SGHTA and CDR2 FQGNSA. V dropped 5 bases and J dropped 0 bases, with 14 bases sitting between them. The specimen sequenced was PBMCs. The V and J genes are TRBV7-2 and TRBJ2-4, with D possibly being TRBD2 (5 bases). This clonotype originated in a middle-aged woman in good health and CMV-seronegative. CDR3: CASSPTRTLAKNIQYF. The DNA of the CDR3 is TGTGCCAGCAGCCCCACACGGACTTTAGCCAAAAACATTCAGTACTTC.